This is a list of T cell receptor beta chains from one sample in a study of CD8+ T cells in alopecia areata. TCRdb's table, derived via immunoSEQ multiplex PCR, lists solely in-frame clones and lacks some. The sample gives approximately 200,000 clones, 60% to 70% of which show up once; 3% to 4% is in the top ten. The sample was CD4+ T cells sorted from blood, taken at week 4, from a patient treated with tofacitinib. These receptor sequences come from a human donor with alopecia areata. CDR3s include the opening cysteine and the closing phenylalanine or tryptophan. D genes are given only for firm matches. Size tells how often a clone was seen (once, few, many) or the class of an expanded clone, and some rows leave it out.

D: TRBD1
V: TRBV10-3
J: TRBJ2-3
size: few
CDR3: CAVRPTGDRRTDTQYF
DNA: TGTGCCGTCCGACCGACAGGGGATCGTCGCACAGATACGCAGTATTTT

D: TRBD1
V: TRBV7-2
J: TRBJ1-2
size: -
CDR3: CASSVPGGTPNNYGYTF
DNA: TGTGCCAGCAGCGTCCCAGGGGGAACGCCAAATAACTATGGCTACACCTTC

D: TRBD1
V: TRBV7-9
J: TRBJ1-4
size: many
CDR3: CASSLPDRALFF
DNA: TGTGCCAGCAGCTTACCGGACAGGGCTCTGTTTTTT

D: TRBD1
V: TRBV10-3
J: TRBJ1-2
size: few
CDR3: CAISPTIPGQGDYGYTF
DNA: TGTGCCATCAGTCCCACAATACCGGGACAGGGGGACTATGGCTACACCTTC

D: -
V: TRBV4-1
J: TRBJ2-5
size: -
CDR3: CASSQGVTGQETQYF
DNA: TGCGCCAGCAGCCAAGGGGTCACGGGACAAGAGACCCAGTACTTC

D: -
V: TRBV30
J: TRBJ1-1
size: -
CDR3: CAWNPTARGWTEAFF
DNA: TGTGCCTGGAACCCCACAGCCAGGGGATGGACTGAAGCTTTCTTT

D: -
V: TRBV7-2
J: TRBJ1-6
size: few
CDR3: CASSLEYNNSPLHF
DNA: TGTGCCAGCAGCTTAGAGTACAATAATTCACCCCTCCACTTT

D: TRBD1
V: TRBV11-2
J: TRBJ1-2
size: -
CDR3: CASSSVTGKDYGYTF
DNA: TGTGCCAGCAGCTCAGTGACAGGGAAGGACTATGGCTACACCTTC

D: TRBD1
V: TRBV19
J: TRBJ1-2
size: -
CDR3: CASTGRRADRDNYGYTF
DNA: TGTGCCAGTACCGGTCGCCGGGCGGACAGGGACAACTATGGCTACACCTTC

D: -
V: TRBV7-9
J: TRBJ1-1
size: -
CDR3: CASRGFNRNTEAFF
DNA: TGTGCCAGCAGGGGCTTCAACAGGAACACTGAAGCTTTCTTT

D: -
V: TRBV30
J: TRBJ1-1
size: -
CDR3: CAWSPRGNTEAFF
DNA: TGTGCCTGGAGTCCCCGGGGAAACACTGAAGCTTTCTTT

D: -
V: TRBV30
J: TRBJ2-5
size: once
CDR3: CAWSVLRETQYF
DNA: TGTGCCTGGAGTGTACTTAGGGAGACCCAGTACTTC

D: -
V: TRBV7-2
J: TRBJ2-1
size: -
CDR3: CASSLARPPNEQFF
DNA: TGTGCCAGCAGCTTAGCCCGCCCCCCCAATGAGCAGTTCTTC

D: TRBD1
V: TRBV5-1
J: TRBJ1-2
size: -
CDR3: CASSLGGQAYGYTF
DNA: TGCGCCAGCAGCTTGGGGGGACAGGCGTATGGCTACACCTTC

D: -
V: TRBV7-8
J: TRBJ1-6
size: few
CDR3: CASSSQGSPLHF
DNA: TGTGCCAGCAGCTCCCAGGGATCACCCCTCCACTTT

D: TRBD2
V: TRBV30
J: TRBJ2-7
size: -
CDR3: CACRGGGPYEQYF
DNA: TGTGCCTGCCGCGGGGGAGGACCCTACGAGCAGTACTTC

D: -
V: TRBV4-2
J: TRBJ2-5
size: -
CDR3: CASSQGWTEETQYF
DNA: TGTGCCAGCAGCCAAGGTTGGACAGAAGAGACCCAGTACTTC

D: -
V: TRBV7-9
J: TRBJ1-6
size: few
CDR3: CASSPGPENSPLHF
DNA: TGTGCCAGCAGCCCAGGACCAGAGAATTCACCCCTCCACTTT

D: -
V: TRBV1
J: TRBJ2-3
size: -
CDR3: CTSKGVGITDTQYF
DNA: TGCACCAGCAAGGGGGTCGGCATCACAGATACGCAGTATTTT

D: -
V: TRBV27
J: TRBJ1-5
size: -
CDR3: CASSLLGGNQPQHF
DNA: TGTGCCAGCAGTTTATTGGGAGGCAATCAGCCCCAGCATTTT

D: -
V: TRBV7-6
J: TRBJ2-3
size: -
CDR3: CASSFSRRADTQYF
DNA: TGTGCCAGCAGCTTTTCTAGACGGGCAGATACGCAGTATTTT

D: -
V: TRBV18
J: TRBJ1-1
size: few
CDR3: CASSPVHGRNTEAFF
DNA: TGTGCCAGCTCACCGGTCCACGGCAGAAACACTGAAGCTTTCTTT

D: TRBD1
V: TRBV28
J: TRBJ2-7
size: few
CDR3: CASNQDRGQPYEQYF
DNA: TGTGCCAGCAACCAAGACAGGGGACAACCCTACGAGCAGTACTTC

D: -
V: TRBV29-1
J: TRBJ1-2
size: -
CDR3: CSVGTAEGNYGYTF
DNA: TGCAGCGTTGGAACAGCGGAAGGCAACTATGGCTACACCTTC

D: -
V: TRBV19
J: TRBJ1-2
size: -
CDR3: CASSLWTENHYGYTF
DNA: TGTGCCAGTAGTCTTTGGACAGAGAATCACTATGGCTACACCTTC

D: -
V: TRBV4-1
J: TRBJ1-1
size: -
CDR3: CASSQGWAEAFF
DNA: TGCGCCAGCAGCCAGGGATGGGCTGAAGCTTTCTTT

D: -
V: TRBV5-1
J: TRBJ1-1
size: -
CDR3: CASSSSVKNTEAFF
DNA: TGCGCCAGCAGCTCTTCTGTAAAGAACACTGAAGCTTTCTTT

D: -
V: TRBV30
J: TRBJ1-1
size: -
CDR3: CAWARRQVAFF
DNA: TGTGCCTGGGCCCGAAGACAGGTAGCTTTCTTT

D: TRBD2
V: TRBV6-5
J: TRBJ2-7
size: few
CDR3: CASSWRGIVYEQYF
DNA: TGTGCCAGCAGTTGGCGGGGGATTGTCTACGAGCAGTACTTC

D: TRBD1
V: TRBV5-1
J: TRBJ1-5
size: -
CDR3: CASSLQGMPNQPQHF
DNA: TGCGCCAGCAGCTTACAGGGGATGCCCAATCAGCCCCAGCATTTT

D: TRBD2
V: TRBV19
J: TRBJ2-5
size: -
CDR3: CASRPGGGKTQYF
DNA: TGTGCCAGCAGACCCGGGGGGGGAAAGACCCAGTACTTC

D: -
V: TRBV11-3
J: TRBJ2-5
size: -
CDR3: CASSLRGAGQETQYF
DNA: TGTGCCAGCAGCCTTAGGGGCGCAGGTCAAGAGACCCAGTACTTC

D: TRBD1
V: TRBV2
J: TRBJ2-1
size: few
CDR3: CASSESPDRVKFF
DNA: TGTGCCAGCAGTGAATCCCCGGACAGGGTTAAGTTCTTC

D: TRBD1
V: TRBV30
J: TRBJ1-2
size: few
CDR3: CAWSEGANYGYTF
DNA: TGTGCCTGGAGTGAGGGGGCCAACTATGGCTACACCTTC

D: TRBD1
V: TRBV29-1
J: TRBJ1-1
size: -
CDR3: CSGYRGGNTEAFF
DNA: TGCAGCGGGTACAGGGGAGGGAACACTGAAGCTTTCTTT

D: TRBD1
V: TRBV5-1
J: TRBJ2-5
size: -
CDR3: CASSLVWTGGETQYF
DNA: TGCGCCAGCAGCTTGGTCTGGACAGGCGGAGAGACCCAGTACTTC

D: -
V: TRBV29-1
J: TRBJ1-2
size: -
CDR3: CSVENLAGDGYTF
DNA: TGCAGCGTTGAAAACTTGGCAGGGGATGGCTACACCTTC

D: -
V: TRBV28
J: TRBJ2-7
size: -
CDR3: CASTIGTVIYEQYF
DNA: TGTGCCAGCACCATCGGGACGGTCATCTACGAGCAGTACTTC

D: TRBD2
V: TRBV5-1
J: TRBJ2-7
size: -
CDR3: CASMPWTSGSYEQYF
DNA: TGCGCCAGTATGCCCTGGACTAGCGGATCCTACGAGCAGTACTTC

D: -
V: TRBV30
J: TRBJ2-5
size: -
CDR3: CAWNRAPGETQYF
DNA: TGTGCCTGGAACAGGGCCCCCGGGGAGACCCAGTACTTC

D: -
V: TRBV4-1
J: TRBJ2-5
size: few
CDR3: CASSQGDFQETQYF
DNA: TGCGCCAGCAGCCAAGGGGACTTCCAAGAGACCCAGTACTTC

D: TRBD1
V: TRBV4-1
J: TRBJ2-7
size: once
CDR3: CASSQPTGGTYEQYF
DNA: TGCGCCAGCAGCCAGCCCACAGGGGGAACCTACGAGCAGTACTTC

D: -
V: TRBV15
J: TRBJ2-2
size: -
CDR3: CATSRNFWATNTGELFF
DNA: TGTGCCACCAGCAGGAATTTTTGGGCTACGAACACCGGGGAGCTGTTTTTT

D: -
V: TRBV5-1
J: TRBJ2-7
size: few
CDR3: CASGPAGSYEQYF
DNA: TGCGCCAGCGGTCCAGCGGGTTCCTACGAGCAGTACTTC

D: -
V: TRBV29-1
J: TRBJ1-5
size: -
CDR3: CSVAPGLDNQPQHF
DNA: TGCAGCGTTGCCCCAGGGCTTGACAATCAGCCCCAGCATTTT

D: -
V: TRBV30
J: TRBJ1-1
size: once
CDR3: CAWPREGEAFF
DNA: TGTGCCTGGCCTAGGGAGGGCGAAGCTTTCTTT

D: -
V: TRBV7-9
J: TRBJ2-3
size: -
CDR3: CASSASTDTQYF
DNA: TGTGCCAGCAGCGCCTCCACAGATACGCAGTATTTT

D: TRBD1
V: TRBV7-9
J: TRBJ1-1
size: -
CDR3: CASSLLGDRTWLEAFF
DNA: TGTGCCAGCAGCTTACTAGGGGACAGGACCTGGCTTGAAGCTTTCTTT

D: TRBD2
V: TRBV29-1
J: TRBJ2-1
size: few
CDR3: CSVATLASHEQFF
DNA: TGCAGCGTCGCCACACTAGCGAGCCATGAGCAGTTCTTC

D: TRBD2
V: TRBV19
J: TRBJ2-5
size: -
CDR3: CASTGNGLAEETQYF
DNA: TGTGCCAGTACCGGAAACGGACTAGCGGAAGAGACCCAGTACTTC

D: TRBD2
V: TRBV29-1
J: TRBJ2-5
size: -
CDR3: CSVAGDEETQYF
DNA: TGCAGCGTAGCGGGGGACGAGGAGACCCAGTACTTC

D: -
V: TRBV30
J: TRBJ2-7
size: -
CDR3: CAWSVPDSRSYEQYF
DNA: TGTGCCTGGAGTGTACCCGACAGCCGCTCCTACGAGCAGTACTTC

D: -
V: TRBV5-1
J: TRBJ2-3
size: once
CDR3: CASSLEGGNVPDTQYF
DNA: TGCGCCAGCAGCTTGGAGGGGGGAAACGTGCCAGATACGCAGTATTTT